This TCR beta chain was profiled in a study of regulatory T cells in long-lasting Graves disease. As to time point: persistent/refractory GD, antithyroid drugs over 5 years with positive TRAb. RNA extracted from PBMCs served as the sequencing template. As a group, patients came from one endocrinology department in Xi'an, China. This clonotype was counted at least ten times. Building of the TCR beta libraries involved iRepertoire HTBI primers and Arm-PCR of CDR3 regions. One entry per CDR3 protein, called by TCRdb with MiXCR from the multiplex PCR reads. The profile shows a few hundred thousand distinct CDR3 sequences, around a fifth of them singletons. The sample in question was peripheral blood mononuclear cells (PBMCs), obtained when the disease was refractory, from a patient treated with antithyroid drugs. This TCR was recovered from a female donor with Graves disease.

CDR3 in DNA: TGTGCCAGCAGCTCAATCGACAGGGGAGGTGAAAAACTGTTTTTT. It codes for CASSSIDRGGEKLFF. This chain joins TRBV11-2 and TRBJ1-4, with 8 bases aligning to TRBD1. V lost 4 bases to trimming and J lost 7 bases; unmatched junction nucleotides: 8. Germline V CDR1 and CDR2: SGHAT, FQNNGV. CDR3 length: 15 amino acids.